This TCR beta chain is drawn from a study of T cells in Graves' hyperthyroidism and ophthalmopathy. TCR beta CDR3 region amplification was performed from RNA transcripts. HTBI primers were employed in a first-round RT-PCR of the TCR CDR3. TCRdb reprocessed the multiplex PCR reads via MiXCR and lists one record per CDR3 protein. The sample consists of approximately 700,000 distinct CDR3 sequences, 45% of them appearing once. Trimming cost V 0 bases and J 13 bases, with 16 bases left between them. Germline assignment: CDR1 LNHNV and CDR2 YYDKDF (reference sequence). The CDR3 spans 15 residues. The sequenced material came from peripheral blood or thyroid tissue (not recorded which). This sequence originates from an adult man with Graves' disease, either hyperthyroidism or ophthalmopathy (not recorded which). The chain carries TRBV15 and TRBJ1-6; TRBD1 is a possible D gene (5 bases). CDR3 in amino acids: CATSRDRGTYQPLHF. CDR3 DNA sequence: TGTGCCACCAGCAGAGATAGAGGGACTTATCAGCCCCTCCACTTT.